The clone carrying this T cell receptor (beta chain) was seen more than once but under ten times. With 6 bases clipped from V and 3 bases from J, the junction kept 7 bases outside the gene matches. This CDR3 has 14 residues. CDR1 and CDR2 (germline): LNHDA, SQIVND (reference sequence). MiXCR, run by TCRdb on the 5' RACE reads, gives a single entry per CDR3 protein. There are 540,000 or so distinct CDR3 sequences in the sample; roughly 22% occur only once, and roughly an eighth lies in the top ten. The data stem from a study of T-cell memory formation after mild COVID-19. This sequence originates from an adult woman who had mild COVID-19 (a few samples of this study predate the infection). Cell type and time point are not known. This chain joins TRBV19 and TRBJ1-1; 7 nucleotides align to TRBD1. The source material was PBMCs or a T cell subset sorted from them (not recorded which). The CDR3 is CASSFGTDHTEAFF. The CDR3, as DNA: TGTGCCAGTAGCTTCGGGACAGATCACACTGAAGCTTTCTTT.